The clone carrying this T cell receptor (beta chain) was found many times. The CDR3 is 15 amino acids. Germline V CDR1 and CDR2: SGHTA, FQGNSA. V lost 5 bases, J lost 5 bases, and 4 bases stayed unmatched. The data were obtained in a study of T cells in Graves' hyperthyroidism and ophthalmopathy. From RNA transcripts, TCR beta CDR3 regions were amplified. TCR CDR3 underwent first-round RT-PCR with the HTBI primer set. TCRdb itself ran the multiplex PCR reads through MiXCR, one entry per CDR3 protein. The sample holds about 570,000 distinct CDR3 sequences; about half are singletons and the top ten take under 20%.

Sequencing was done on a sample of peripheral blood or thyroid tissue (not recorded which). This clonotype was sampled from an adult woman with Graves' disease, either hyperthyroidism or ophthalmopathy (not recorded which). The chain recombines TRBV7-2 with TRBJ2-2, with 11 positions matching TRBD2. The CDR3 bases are TGTGCCAGCAGCCGGGCTAGCGGGGGGACCGGGGAGCTGTTTTTT. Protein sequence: CASSRASGGTGELFF.